Following are 14 T cell receptor beta chains from one sample sequenced in a study of regulatory dendritic cells for organ transplantation. The repertoire was sequenced with immunoSEQ multiplex PCR; TCRdb's copy has only in-frame clones and lacks some. The sample lists 20,000 to 25,000 clones, just under 75% occurring once. Sequencing was carried out using memory CD4+ T cells from blood. As for subset: CD45RO+ memory T cells. All receptors derive from a human donor in good health.

The chain joins TRBV5-6 to TRBJ2-5; D is ambiguous. The V gene's germline CDR1 is SGHDT and CDR2 YYEEEE. Trimming stripped 1 base from V and 1 base from J, with 5 bases between. The CDR3 length is 13 residues. The CDR3 loop reads CASSLTVQETQYF. The CDR3 DNA reads as TGTGCCAGCAGCTTGACAGTCCAAGAGACCCAGTACTTC.

V gene TRBV5-1 combines with J gene TRBJ2-7; the match to TRBD1 covers 9 bases. Germline CDR1 is SGHRS and CDR2 is YFSETQ. The V and J ends lost 0 bases and 6 bases, in that order; junction bases with no gene match: 7. The CDR3 covers 15 residues. CDR3 nucleotides: TGCGCCAGCAGCTTGGAAGGACAGGGGATACGCGAGCAGTACTTC. Protein sequence: CASSLEGQGIREQYF.

The V and J genes are TRBV7-2 and TRBJ2-2; 12 nucleotides line up with TRBD2. The CDR3 spans 15 residues. CDR1 SGHTA and CDR2 FQGNSA come from the germline V gene. Trimming cost V 6 bases and J 5 bases; bases outside gene matches: 4. This CDR3 reads CASSPGTSGTGELFF. As DNA, the CDR3 is TGTGCCAGCAGTCCCGGGACTAGCGGGACCGGGGAGCTGTTTTTT.

This sequence joins TRBV11-3 and TRBJ2-7, with D perhaps TRBD2 (6 bases). The CDR3 sequence is 15 residues long. The V end lost 4 bases, the J end lost 3 bases, and 16 bases lay between the germline ends. Germline CDR1 and CDR2: SGHNT and YENEEA. Here the CDR3 DNA reads TGTGCCAGCAGCTCCCTCGTGGGGGGTCGCTACGAGCAGTACTTC. It is translated as CASSSLVGGRYEQYF.

The chain couples TRBV11-2 to TRBJ2-3; 12 bases match TRBD1. This CDR3 region has 15 residues. With 4 bases clipped from V and 4 bases from J, the junction kept 3 bases outside the gene matches. Per the germline V gene, CDR1 is SGHAT and CDR2 is FQNNGV. The CDR3 nucleotides read TGTGCCAGCAGCTCCGGGACAGGGGGCGCAGATACGCAGTATTTT. This gives the protein CASSSGTGGADTQYF.

The chain combines TRBV5-4 with TRBJ1-2; D ambiguous. Germline values: CDR1 SGHNT, CDR2 YYREEE (reference sequence). The V and J ends lost 1 base and 8 bases respectively, with 21 bases between them. The CDR3 sequence is 16 residues long. CDR3 amino acids: CASSLPRGAQSSGYTF. CDR3 coding DNA: TGTGCCAGCAGCTTGCCCCGAGGAGCCCAATCTTCGGGCTACACCTTC.

The rearrangement links TRBV5-1 to TRBJ1-1, with D maybe TRBD1 (5 bases). The ends were cut back, 0 bases at V and 4 bases at J, with 10 bases in the middle. Germline V gives CDR1 SGHRS, CDR2 YFSETQ. The CDR3 loop spans 14 amino acids. This CDR3 is CASSLEGASTEAFF. DNA for the CDR3: TGCGCCAGCAGCTTGGAAGGGGCTAGCACTGAAGCTTTCTTT.

V is TRBV19 and J is TRBJ2-3; a possible D gene is TRBD2 (5 bases). The CDR3 consists of 13 residues. V lost 3 bases to trimming and J lost 1 base, with 5 bases between them. Germline V gene data show CDR1 as LNHDA and CDR2 as SQIVND (reference sequence). CDR3: CASSMEGTDTQYF. The DNA for the CDR3 is TGTGCCAGTAGTATGGAGGGCACAGATACGCAGTATTTT.

The chain carries TRBV5-1 and TRBJ2-5, with a weak D call TRBD1 (6 bases). Per the germline V gene, CDR1 is SGHRS and CDR2 is YFSETQ. V dropped 4 bases and J dropped 4 bases, with 20 bases sitting between them. The CDR3 totals 16 residues. The CDR3 protein is CASSLQTRSRGETQYF. CDR3 sequence (DNA): TGCGCCAGCAGCCTCCAGACGCGTAGCAGGGGAGAGACCCAGTACTTC.

The chain couples TRBV6-6 to TRBJ1-5; possibly TRBD1 for D (6 bases). The CDR3 runs 14 residues. V lost 5 bases and J 0 bases, leaving 8 bases between the germline ends. CDR1 and CDR2 from the germline V gene are MNHNY and SVGAGI (reference sequence). CDR3: CASSAQGSNQPQHF. CDR3 nucleotide sequence: TGTGCCAGCAGTGCACAGGGTAGCAATCAGCCCCAGCATTTT.

Only a few counts were recorded for this clone. The gene calls are TRBV5-4 and TRBJ1-1, with 8 nucleotides matching TRBD1. The germline V gene has CDR1 SGHNT and CDR2 YYREEE (reference sequence). CDR3 length equals 14 residues. V lost 4 bases, J lost 3 bases, and 5 bases stayed unmatched. The CDR3 spells CASSTRTGHTEAFF. CDR3 coding DNA: TGTGCCAGCAGCACCCGGACAGGGCACACTGAAGCTTTCTTT. Looking up the rest from reference TRBV5-4 and TRBJ1-1 gives the full variable domain: ETGVTQSPTHLIKTRGQQVTLRCSSQSGHNTVSWYQQALGQGPQFIFQYYREEENGRGNFPPRFSGLQFPNYSSELNVNALELDDSALYLCASSTRTGHTEAFFGQGTRLTVV.

The chain joins TRBV5-8 to TRBJ2-1; perhaps TRBD1 as D (5 bases). Germline loops: CDR1 SGHTS, CDR2 YDEGEE. Trimming removed 2 bases at V and 7 bases at J, with 19 bases between. The CDR3 length is 16 residues. CDR3 nucleotide sequence: TGTGCCAGCAGCTTTGGTCGGCAGGGCCTCGTGAATGAGCAGTTCTTC. Translating gives CASSFGRQGLVNEQFF.

The chain combines TRBV14 with TRBJ1-1; 11 positions agree with TRBD1. Trimming at V came to 2 bases and at J to 1 base, leaving 6 bases not matched to a gene. Germline V gene lookup returns CDR1 SGHDN and CDR2 FVKESK. The CDR3 covers 17 residues. CDR3 sequence (DNA): TGTGCCAGCAGCCAAATCGGACAGGGGGCAGGGAACACTGAAGCTTTCTTT. The encoded protein is CASSQIGQGAGNTEAFF.

The gene calls are TRBV19 and TRBJ2-3, with TRBD1 identical over 9 bases. CDR1 is LNHDA and CDR2 is SQIVND in the germline V gene (reference sequence). Trimming at V came to 0 bases and at J to 3 bases, leaving 4 bases not matched to a gene. This CDR3 has 16 residues. The CDR3 is CASSIDGTGLTDTQYF. CDR3 coding DNA: TGTGCCAGTAGTATAGATGGGACAGGGCTAACAGATACGCAGTATTTT.